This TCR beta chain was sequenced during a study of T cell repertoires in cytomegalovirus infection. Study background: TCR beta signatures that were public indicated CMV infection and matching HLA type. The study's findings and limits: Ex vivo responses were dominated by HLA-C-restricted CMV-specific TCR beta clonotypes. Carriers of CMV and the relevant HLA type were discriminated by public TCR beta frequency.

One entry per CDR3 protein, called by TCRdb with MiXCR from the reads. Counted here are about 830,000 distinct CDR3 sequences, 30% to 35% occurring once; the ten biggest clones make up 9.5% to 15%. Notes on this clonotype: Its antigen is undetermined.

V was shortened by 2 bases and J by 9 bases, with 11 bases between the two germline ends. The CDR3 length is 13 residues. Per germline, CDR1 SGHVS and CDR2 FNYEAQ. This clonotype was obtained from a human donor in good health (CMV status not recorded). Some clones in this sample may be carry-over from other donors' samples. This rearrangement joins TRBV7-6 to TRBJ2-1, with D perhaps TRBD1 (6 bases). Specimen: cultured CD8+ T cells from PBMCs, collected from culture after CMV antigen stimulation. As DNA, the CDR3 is TGTGCCAGCAGCTTACCAGGGGTCAGTGAGCAGTTCTTC. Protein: CASSLPGVSEQFF.